The clone carrying this T cell receptor beta chain was seen only a few times. Its antigen is as yet unknown. TCR beta CDR3 regions were amplified from RNA transcripts. Initially, a first-round RT-PCR of the TCR CDR3 employed the HTBI primer set. TCRdb passed the multiplex PCR reads through MiXCR, listing each CDR3 protein once. Of about 600,000 distinct CDR3 sequences in the sample, approximately 15% were seen once. This specimen comes from a study of T cells in Graves' hyperthyroidism and ophthalmopathy. Study-wide findings and caveats: A 13 V-J signature model discriminated ophthalmopathy versus stable hyperthyroidism. With a median lead of roughly 6.8 months before onset, the model predicted ophthalmopathy.

Subjects with ophthalmopathy showed a Clinical Activity Score no lower than 3, a NOSPECS grade no lower than 4, and a duration shorter than 3 months. The authors took PBMCs from 10 ml fresh peripheral blood. V was clipped by 4 bases and J by 0 bases, with 7 bases between them. Germline CDR1 SQVTM, CDR2 ANQGSEA. This CDR3 contains 12 residues. What was sequenced was blood. The chain joins TRBV29-1 to TRBJ2-7, with D uncertain. The source of this sequence is a woman under 30 with Graves' ophthalmopathy. The CDR3 sequence is CSVGPSSYEQYF. CDR3 DNA sequence: TGCAGCGTTGGCCCGAGCTCCTACGAGCAGTACTTC.